This TCR beta chain emerged from a study of cytomegalovirus exposure and HLA in healthy donors. Each donor was healthy, and each was a bone marrow donor. Points on this clone: Its target is unknown.

Overall study results and limits: Testing in vitro showed a few CMV-associated chains specific for CMV antigens. Being productive about 90% or about 30% of the time was typical of most TCR beta V segments in an earlier analysis.

In the PCR, 60 Vbeta and 13 Jbeta primers were used. Generated by immunoSEQ multiplex PCR, the TCRdb table keeps only in-frame clones and is missing some. The sample contains fewer than 140,000 clones, roughly 82% of which appear only once. The V and J ends lost 5 bases and 0 bases, in that order; junction bases with no gene match: 10. The CDR3 consists of 19 residues. CDR1 is KGHSH and CDR2 is LQKENI in the germline V gene. The sequenced sample was PBMCs. This TCR derives from a male donor in good health and CMV-seropositive. This chain joins TRBV18 and TRBJ2-1, with TRBD2 identical over 13 bases. The CDR3: CASSGTSGGAGSSYNEQFF. The DNA of the CDR3 is TGTGCCAGCTCAGGAACTAGCGGGGGGGCCGGGAGCTCCTACAATGAGCAGTTCTTC. Full variable domain (remainder filled in from reference TRBV18 and TRBJ2-1): NAGVMQNPRHLVRRRGQEARLRCSPMKGHSHVYWYRQLPEEGLKFMVYLQKENIIDESGMPKERFSAEFPKEGPSILRIQQVVRGDSAAYFCASSGTSGGAGSSYNEQFFGPGTRLTVL.